This T cell receptor beta chain was profiled in a study of T-cell reconstitution after alpha-beta-depleted transplantation in children. The library targeted TCRbeta and was prepared with unique molecular identifiers. A single record per CDR3 protein comes from TCRdb applying MiXCR to the PCR reads. The data contain roughly 490,000 distinct CDR3 sequences, about an eighth of them singletons. The germline CDR1 and CDR2 sequences are SGHTA and FQGNSA. This CDR3 spans 15 amino acids. Trimming took 5 bases from V and 4 from J; bases not matched to a gene: 9. Study-level findings and limits: About two months after transplant, alpha-beta T cells reportedly came from several hundred expanded graft clones. T-cell counts and diversity at one year following transplant were attributed mainly to newly produced T cells.

This clonotype has a handful of counts. Its antigen remains unknown. This specimen was PBMCs, mostly from graft donor cells, taken 180 days after TCRalphabeta/CD19-depleted stem cell transplant. The TCR originated in a female patient aged 2 to 10 who had a stem cell transplant for aplastic anemia, so the T cells may come from the graft donor. The V gene is TRBV7-2, the J gene TRBJ2-7; 9 bases align to TRBD2. The CDR3 here is CASSTIAGDLYEQYF. CDR3 coding DNA: TGTGCCAGCAGCACCATAGCGGGAGACCTTTACGAGCAGTACTTC.